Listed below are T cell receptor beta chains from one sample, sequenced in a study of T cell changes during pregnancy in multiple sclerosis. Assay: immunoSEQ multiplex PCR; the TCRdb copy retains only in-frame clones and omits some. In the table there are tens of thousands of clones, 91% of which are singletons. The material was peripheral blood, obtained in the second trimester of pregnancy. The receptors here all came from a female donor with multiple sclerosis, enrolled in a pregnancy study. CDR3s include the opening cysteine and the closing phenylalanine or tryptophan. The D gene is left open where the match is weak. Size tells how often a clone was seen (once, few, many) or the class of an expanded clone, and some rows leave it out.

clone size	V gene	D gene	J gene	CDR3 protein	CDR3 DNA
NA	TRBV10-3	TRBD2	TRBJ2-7	CAISESIPSGGSYEQYF	TGTGCCATCAGTGAGTCGATTCCTAGCGGGGGTTCCTACGAGCAGTACTTC
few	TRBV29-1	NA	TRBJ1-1	CSASAAEAFF	TGCAGCGCATCCGCGGCTGAAGCTTTCTTT
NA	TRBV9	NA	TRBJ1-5	CASSPKGYSNQPQHF	TGTGCCAGCAGCCCAAAGGGGTATAGCAATCAGCCCCAGCATTTT
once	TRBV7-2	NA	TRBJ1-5	CASSLGSQPQHF	TGTGCCAGCAGCTTAGGGAGTCAGCCCCAGCATTTT
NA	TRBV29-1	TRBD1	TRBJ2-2	CSVEEGGTGIGTGELFF	TGCAGCGTTGAAGAAGGTGGGACAGGGATCGGCACCGGGGAGCTGTTTTTT
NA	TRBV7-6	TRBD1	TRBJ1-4	CASSGSTGGSEKLFF	TGTGCCAGCAGCGGATCGACAGGGGGCAGTGAAAAACTGTTTTTT
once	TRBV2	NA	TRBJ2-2	CASSKTDLLNTGELFF	TGTGCCAGCAGTAAGACCGACCTACTAAACACCGGGGAGCTGTTTTTT
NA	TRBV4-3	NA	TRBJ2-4	CASSQTGQGNIQYF	TGCGCCAGCAGCCAAACCGGCCAGGGAAACATTCAGTACTTC
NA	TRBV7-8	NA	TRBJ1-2	CASSLAFLWGGLHGYTF	TGTGCCAGCAGCTTAGCGTTTCTTTGGGGGGGGCTACATGGCTACACCTTC
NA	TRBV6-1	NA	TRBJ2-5	CASSEQGRETQYF	TGTGCCAGCAGTGAACAGGGTCGGGAGACCCAGTACTTC
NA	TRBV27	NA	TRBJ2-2	CASTYVWVGGQPTGELFF	TGTGCCAGCACATATGTTTGGGTAGGAGGCCAGCCGACCGGGGAGCTGTTTTTT
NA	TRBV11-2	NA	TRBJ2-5	CASSSFYSSSRSETQYF	TGTGCCAGCAGCTCTTTTTACAGCTCAAGTCGATCGGAGACCCAGTACTTC
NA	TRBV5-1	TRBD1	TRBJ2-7	CASSLKHRGLSYEQYF	TGCGCCAGCAGCCTCAAACACAGGGGGCTGTCCTACGAGCAGTACTTC
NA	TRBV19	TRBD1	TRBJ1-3	CASSPRGGQLSGNTIYF	TGTGCCAGTAGTCCCCGGGGGGGACAGCTCTCTGGAAACACCATATATTTT
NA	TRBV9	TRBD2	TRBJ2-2	CASSVASGLTSGELFF	TGTGCCAGCAGCGTAGCTTCGGGACTAACGTCCGGGGAGCTGTTTTTT
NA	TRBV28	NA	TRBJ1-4	CASNPGGVEKLFF	TGTGCCAGCAATCCGGGGGGGGTGGAAAAACTGTTTTTT
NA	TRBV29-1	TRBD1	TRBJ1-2	CSVGTANYGYTF	TGCAGCGTGGGGACAGCTAACTATGGCTACACCTTC
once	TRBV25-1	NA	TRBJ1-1	CASSDPDTEAFF	TGTGCCAGCAGTGATCCGGACACTGAAGCTTTCTTT
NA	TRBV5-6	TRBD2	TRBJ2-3	CASSFRLARLGSTDTQYF	TGTGCCAGCAGCTTTCGACTAGCGAGGTTAGGTAGCACAGATACGCAGTATTTT
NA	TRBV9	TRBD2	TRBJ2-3	CASSVEGLAGGTQYF	TGTGCCAGCAGCGTAGAAGGACTAGCGGGGGGCACGCAGTATTTT
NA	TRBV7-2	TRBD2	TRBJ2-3	CASSSLGGAADTQYF	TGTGCCAGCAGCTCCCTCGGGGGGGCCGCAGATACGCAGTATTTT
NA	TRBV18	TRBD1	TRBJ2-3	CASTGTGLDTQYF	TGTGCCAGCACAGGGACAGGTTTAGATACGCAGTATTTT
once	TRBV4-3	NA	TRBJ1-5	CASRPQPNSNQPQHF	TGCGCCAGCAGACCACAGCCTAATAGCAATCAGCCCCAGCATTTT
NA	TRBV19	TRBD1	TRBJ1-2	CASNRDRNYGYTF	TGTGCCAGTAATCGGGACAGAAACTATGGCTACACCTTC
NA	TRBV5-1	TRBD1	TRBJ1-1	CASSYGGQGGSEAFF	TGCGCCAGCAGCTATGGGGGACAGGGAGGTTCTGAAGCTTTCTTT
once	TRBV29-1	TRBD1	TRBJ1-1	CSVEGDRDMNTEAFF	TGCAGCGTTGAGGGGGACAGGGATATGAACACTGAAGCTTTCTTT
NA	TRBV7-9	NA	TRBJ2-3	CAISGGLTDTQYF	TGTGCCATTTCAGGGGGGCTCACAGATACGCAGTATTTT
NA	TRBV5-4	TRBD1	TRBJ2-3	CASSLAGQGNTQYF	TGTGCCAGCAGCTTGGCAGGACAGGGGAATACGCAGTATTTT
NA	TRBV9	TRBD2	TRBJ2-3	CASSVPSGGLSADTQYF	TGTGCCAGCAGCGTCCCTAGCGGGGGCCTCTCCGCAGATACGCAGTATTTT
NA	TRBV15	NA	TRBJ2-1	CATSRAQGWYNEQFF	TGTGCCACCAGCAGAGCCCAGGGATGGTACAATGAGCAGTTCTTC
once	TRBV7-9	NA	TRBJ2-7	CASSLSRPRLEEQYF	TGTGCCAGCAGCCTCTCCAGACCCAGACTGGAGGAGCAGTACTTC
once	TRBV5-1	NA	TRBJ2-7	CASSRQPGLSYEQYF	TGCGCCAGCAGCCGTCAACCGGGACTCTCCTACGAGCAGTACTTC
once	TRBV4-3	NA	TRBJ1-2	CASSQDWGLTNYGYTF	TGCGCCAGCAGCCAAGATTGGGGCCTAACTAACTATGGCTACACCTTC
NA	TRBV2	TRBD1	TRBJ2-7	CASRGTGRASGSYEQYF	TGTGCCAGCAGGGGGACAGGGCGAGCCTCAGGGTCCTACGAGCAGTACTTC
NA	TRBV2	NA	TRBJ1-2	CASSEQGVNPNYGYTF	TGTGCCAGCAGTGAACAGGGTGTGAACCCCAACTATGGCTACACCTTC
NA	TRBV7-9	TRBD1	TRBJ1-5	CASSTDRGSNQPQHF	TGTGCCAGCAGCACGGACAGGGGAAGCAATCAGCCCCAGCATTTT
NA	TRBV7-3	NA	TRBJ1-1	CASSLGGQLEAFF	TGTGCCAGCAGCTTAGGAGGGCAGCTTGAAGCTTTCTTT
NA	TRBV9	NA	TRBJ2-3	CASSVGLELTDTQYF	TGTGCCAGCAGCGTAGGGTTAGAGCTCACAGATACGCAGTATTTT
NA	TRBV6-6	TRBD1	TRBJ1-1	CASSKMRTGGGEAFF	TGTGCCAGCAGTAAAATGAGGACAGGAGGGGGTGAAGCTTTCTTT
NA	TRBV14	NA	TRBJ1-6	CASSQDRGTLVDSPLHF	TGTGCCAGCAGCCAAGATCGAGGCACCCTTGTCGATTCACCCCTCCACTTT
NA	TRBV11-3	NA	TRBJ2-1	CASSPPGGLRNEQFF	TGTGCCAGCAGCCCCCCCGGCGGGTTACGGAATGAGCAGTTCTTC
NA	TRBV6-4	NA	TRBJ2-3	CASSESRGGTDTQYF	TGTGCCAGCTCCGAATCCAGGGGGGGCACAGATACGCAGTATTTT
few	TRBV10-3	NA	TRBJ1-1	CAIRHRENTEAFF	TGTGCCATCAGGCACAGGGAGAACACTGAAGCTTTCTTT
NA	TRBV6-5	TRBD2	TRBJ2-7	CAAERGVEQYF	TGTGCCGCAGAGCGGGGGGTTGAGCAGTACTTC
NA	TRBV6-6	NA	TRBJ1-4	CASSNSPVGEKLFF	TGTGCCAGCAGTAATAGCCCCGTGGGTGAAAAACTGTTTTTT
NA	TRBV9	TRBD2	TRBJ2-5	CASSSGTSGGARETQYF	TGTGCCAGCAGCTCCGGGACTAGCGGGGGGGCCCGAGAGACCCAGTACTTC
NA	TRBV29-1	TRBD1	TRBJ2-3	CSAGQGADTQYF	TGCAGCGCTGGACAGGGCGCAGATACGCAGTATTTT
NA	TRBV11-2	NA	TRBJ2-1	CASSLDRNEQFF	TGTGCCAGCAGCTTAGATCGGAATGAGCAGTTCTTC
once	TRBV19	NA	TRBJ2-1	CASNLLGLENNEQFF	TGTGCCAGTAATCTGTTGGGGCTCGAAAACAATGAGCAGTTCTTC
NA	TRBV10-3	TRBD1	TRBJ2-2	CAISEPNRGAGELFF	TGTGCCATCAGTGAGCCCAACAGGGGGGCCGGGGAGCTGTTTTTT
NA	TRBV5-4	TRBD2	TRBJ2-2	CASSLGKRGKSGELFF	TGTGCCAGCAGCTTGGGGAAGCGGGGGAAATCCGGGGAGCTGTTTTTT
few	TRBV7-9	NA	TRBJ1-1	CASSPRTANTEAFF	TGTGCCAGCAGCCCTCGGACAGCGAACACTGAAGCTTTCTTT
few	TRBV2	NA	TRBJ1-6	CASRPEESPLHF	TGTGCCAGCAGGCCCGAAGAGTCACCCCTCCACTTT
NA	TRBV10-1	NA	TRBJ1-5	CASSEWGRGYSNQPQHF	TGCGCCAGCAGTGAGTGGGGCAGGGGCTATAGCAATCAGCCCCAGCATTTT
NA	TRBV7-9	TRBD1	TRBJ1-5	CASSPGGQPQHF	TGTGCCAGCAGCCCAGGGGGTCAGCCCCAGCATTTT
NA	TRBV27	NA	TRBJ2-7	CASSRPGQGHEQYF	TGTGCCAGCAGCCGCCCCGGGCAGGGCCACGAGCAGTACTTC
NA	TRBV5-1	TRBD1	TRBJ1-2	CASSPLRTGLLDGYTF	TGCGCCAGCAGCCCCTTGAGGACAGGGTTACTGGATGGCTACACCTTC
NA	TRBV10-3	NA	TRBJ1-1	CAISESSTVILNTEAFF	TGTGCCATCAGTGAGTCGTCTACAGTCATACTGAACACTGAAGCTTTCTTT
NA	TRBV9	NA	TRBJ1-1	CASSVGTGPSGTEAFF	TGTGCCAGCAGCGTAGGAACAGGTCCCTCTGGGACTGAAGCTTTCTTT
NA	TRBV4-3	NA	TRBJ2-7	CASSQGFYYEQYF	TGCGCCAGCAGCCAAGGGTTCTACTACGAGCAGTACTTC